This TCR beta chain was captured by sequencing in a study of T cell responses to AZD1222 COVID-19 vaccine. Study findings and constraints: Regions left unmutated in variants are reportedly the target of nearly half of spike-specific TCRs.

V lost 3 bases and J lost 6, with 8 bases in between. Germline V lookup: CDR1 MNHNS, CDR2 SASEGT. This CDR3 region has 12 residues. Notes on this clone: Antigen unknown.

The protocol was immunoSEQ multiplex PCR, while the TCRdb copy is restricted to in-frame clones and leaves out a portion. The sample lists 85,000 to 120,000 clones; roughly 90% were seen once. J is TRBJ1-1 and V is TRBV6-1; D unresolved. The sequencing used peripheral blood, collected on day 0 of AZD1222 vaccination. The source of this sequence is an adult in good health. CDR3 region: CASSDRLAEAFF. The CDR3 DNA sequence: TGTGCCAGCAGTGACCGGTTGGCTGAAGCTTTCTTT.